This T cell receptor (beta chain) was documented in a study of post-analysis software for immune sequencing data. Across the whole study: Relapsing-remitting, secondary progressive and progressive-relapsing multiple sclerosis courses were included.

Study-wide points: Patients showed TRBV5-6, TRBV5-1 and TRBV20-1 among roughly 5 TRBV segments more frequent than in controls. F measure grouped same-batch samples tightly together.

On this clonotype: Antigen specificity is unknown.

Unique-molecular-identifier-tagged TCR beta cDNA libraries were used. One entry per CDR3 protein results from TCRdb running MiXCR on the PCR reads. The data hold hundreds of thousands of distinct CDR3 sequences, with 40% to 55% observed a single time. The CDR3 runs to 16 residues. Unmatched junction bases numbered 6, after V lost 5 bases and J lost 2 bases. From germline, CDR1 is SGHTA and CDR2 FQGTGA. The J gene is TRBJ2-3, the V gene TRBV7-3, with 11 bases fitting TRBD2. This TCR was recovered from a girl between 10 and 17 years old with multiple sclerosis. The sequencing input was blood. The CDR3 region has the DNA TGTGCCAGCAGCCCGTCGACTAGCGGGACCACAGATACGCAGTATTTT. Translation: CASSPSTSGTTDTQYF.